What follows are 5 T cell receptor beta chains derived from one specimen sequenced in a study of T-cell reconstitution after alpha-beta-depleted transplantation in children. As it was prepared, the TCRbeta library received unique molecular identifiers. TCRdb redid the calling of the PCR reads with MiXCR, one entry per CDR3 protein. This sample yields 490,000 or so distinct CDR3 sequences, of which about 10% are seen a single time; approximately 2% belongs to the top ten. This specimen was PBMCs, taken before TCRalphabeta/CD19-depleted stem cell transplant. These receptor sequences come from a child younger than 10 with inherited bone marrow failure, due to receive a stem cell transplant.

This clonotype was detected ten times or more. The chain couples TRBV5-1 to TRBJ2-7; the D call may be TRBD1 or TRBD2 (5 bases each). Between the trimmed V and J ends, which lost 4 bases and 0 bases, there was a span of 11 bases. The length of the CDR3 is 14 residues. Looked up from germline, CDR1 is SGHRS and CDR2 is YFSETQ. The CDR3 DNA reads as TGCGCCAGCAGCCCGGGACGGAGCTCCTACGAGCAGTACTTC. Translated, it gives CASSPGRSSYEQYF.

With regard to this clonotype: This clone may be a read error of a much larger clone one base away. The rearrangement uses TRBV29-1 and TRBJ2-1; the D call may be TRBD1 or TRBD2 (6 bases each). Per germline, CDR1 SQVTM and CDR2 ANQGSEA. V lost 8 bases and J 7 bases, leaving 18 bases between the germline ends. This CDR3 contains 13 residues. CDR3 coding DNA: TGCAGCCTTCGGCCGGGGGCTATGAATGAGCAGTTCTTC. Translating gives CSLRPGAMNEQFF.

With regard to this clonotype: Being one base from a much bigger clone, this may be a read error. This sequence joins TRBV7-9 and TRBJ2-7; perhaps TRBD1 as D (9 bases). The CDR3 is 11 amino acids. The germline V gene encodes CDR1 SEHNR and CDR2 FQNEAQ (reference sequence). The CDR3 nucleotides read TGTGGCAGCAGCTTAGCGGGACAGGGTTACTTC. Amino acids: CGSSLAGQGYF.

This clonotype was observed many times. The chain employs TRBV11-2 and TRBJ1-2; D gene uncertain. CDR1 SGHAT and CDR2 FQNNGV come from the germline V gene. The CDR3 has 19 amino acids. V was pared by 5 bases and J by 8 bases, with 33 bases between. The CDR3 region has the DNA TGTGCCAGCAGCAATCCATTTATTCGACAAATTGAGGGCATTTGGGGCTACACCTTC. Translating it yields CASSNPFIRQIEGIWGYTF.

This clonotype was found many times. The chain carries TRBV12-3 or TRBV12-4 and TRBJ2-7; no reliable D call. The CDR3 loop spans 13 amino acids. V shed 2 bases and J shed 2 bases, with 7 bases lying between them. The CDR3 sequence: CASSLLGPYEQYF. The DNA of the CDR3 is TGTGCCAGCAGTTTACTGGGCCCCTACGAGCAGTACTTC.